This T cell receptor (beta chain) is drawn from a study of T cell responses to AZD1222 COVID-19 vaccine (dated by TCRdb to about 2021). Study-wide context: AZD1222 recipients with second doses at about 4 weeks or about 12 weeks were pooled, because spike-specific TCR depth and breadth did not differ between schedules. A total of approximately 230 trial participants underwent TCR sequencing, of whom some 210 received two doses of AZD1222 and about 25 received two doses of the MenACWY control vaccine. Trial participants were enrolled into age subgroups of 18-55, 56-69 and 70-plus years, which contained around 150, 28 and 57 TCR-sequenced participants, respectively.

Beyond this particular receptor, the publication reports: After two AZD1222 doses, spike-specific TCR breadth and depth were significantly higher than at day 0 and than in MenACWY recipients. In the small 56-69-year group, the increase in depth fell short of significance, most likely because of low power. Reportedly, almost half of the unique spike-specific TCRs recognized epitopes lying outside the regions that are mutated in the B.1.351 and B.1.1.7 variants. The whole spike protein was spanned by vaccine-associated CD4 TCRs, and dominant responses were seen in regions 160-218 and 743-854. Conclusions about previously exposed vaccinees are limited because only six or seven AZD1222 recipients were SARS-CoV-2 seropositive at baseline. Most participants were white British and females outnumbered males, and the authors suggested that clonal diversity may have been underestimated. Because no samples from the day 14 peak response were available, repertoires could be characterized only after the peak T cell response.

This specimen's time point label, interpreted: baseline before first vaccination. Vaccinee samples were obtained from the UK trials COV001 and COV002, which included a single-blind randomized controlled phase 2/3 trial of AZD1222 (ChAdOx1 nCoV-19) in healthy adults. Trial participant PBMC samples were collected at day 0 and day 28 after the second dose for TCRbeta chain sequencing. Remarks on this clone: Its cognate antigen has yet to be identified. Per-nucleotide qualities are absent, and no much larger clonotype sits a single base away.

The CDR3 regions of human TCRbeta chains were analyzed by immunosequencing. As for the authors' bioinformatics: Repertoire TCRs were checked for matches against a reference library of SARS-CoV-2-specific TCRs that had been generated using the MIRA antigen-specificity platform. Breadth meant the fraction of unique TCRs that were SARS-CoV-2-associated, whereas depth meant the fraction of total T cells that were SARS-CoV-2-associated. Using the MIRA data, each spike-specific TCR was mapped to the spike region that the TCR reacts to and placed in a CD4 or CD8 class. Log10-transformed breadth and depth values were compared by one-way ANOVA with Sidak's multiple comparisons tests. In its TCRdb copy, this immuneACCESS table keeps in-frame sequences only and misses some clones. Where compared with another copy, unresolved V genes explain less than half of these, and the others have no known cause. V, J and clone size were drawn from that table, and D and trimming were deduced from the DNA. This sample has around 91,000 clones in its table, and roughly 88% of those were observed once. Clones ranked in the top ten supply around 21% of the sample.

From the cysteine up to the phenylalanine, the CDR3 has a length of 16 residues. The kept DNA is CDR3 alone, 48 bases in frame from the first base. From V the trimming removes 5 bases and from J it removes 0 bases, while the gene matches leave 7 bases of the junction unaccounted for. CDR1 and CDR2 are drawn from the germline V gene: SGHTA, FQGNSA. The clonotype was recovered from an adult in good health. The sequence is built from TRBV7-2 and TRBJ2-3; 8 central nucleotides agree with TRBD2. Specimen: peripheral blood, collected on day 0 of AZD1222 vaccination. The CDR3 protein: CASSLTSGLSTDTQYF. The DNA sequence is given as TGTGCCAGCAGCCTAACTAGCGGCCTAAGCACAGATACGCAGTATTTT.